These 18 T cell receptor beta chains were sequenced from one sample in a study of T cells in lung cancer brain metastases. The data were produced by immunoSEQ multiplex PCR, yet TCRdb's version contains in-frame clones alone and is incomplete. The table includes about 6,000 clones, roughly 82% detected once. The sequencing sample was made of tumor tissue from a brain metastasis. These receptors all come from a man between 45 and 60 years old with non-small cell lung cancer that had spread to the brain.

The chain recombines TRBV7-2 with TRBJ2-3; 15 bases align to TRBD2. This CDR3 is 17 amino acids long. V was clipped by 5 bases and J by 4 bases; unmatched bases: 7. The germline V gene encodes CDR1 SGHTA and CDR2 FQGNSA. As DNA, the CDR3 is TGTGCCAGCAGCCGTGGGACTAGCGGGGGGCGGGCAGATACGCAGTATTTT. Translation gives CASSRGTSGGRADTQYF. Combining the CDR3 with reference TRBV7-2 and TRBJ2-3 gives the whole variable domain GAGVSQSPSNKVTEKGKDVELRCDPISGHTALYWYRQSLGQGLEFLIYFQGNSAPDKSGLPSDRFSAERTGGSVSTLTIQRTQQEDSAVYLCASSRGTSGGRADTQYFGPGTRLTVL.

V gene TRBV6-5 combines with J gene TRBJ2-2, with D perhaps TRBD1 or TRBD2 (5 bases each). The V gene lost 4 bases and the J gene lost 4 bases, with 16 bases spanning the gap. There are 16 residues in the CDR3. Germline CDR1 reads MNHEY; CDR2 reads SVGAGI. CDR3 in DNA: TGTGCCAGCAGTTCCTCGGGAAGGGGTATCACCGGGGAGCTGTTTTTT. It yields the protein CASSSSGRGITGELFF.

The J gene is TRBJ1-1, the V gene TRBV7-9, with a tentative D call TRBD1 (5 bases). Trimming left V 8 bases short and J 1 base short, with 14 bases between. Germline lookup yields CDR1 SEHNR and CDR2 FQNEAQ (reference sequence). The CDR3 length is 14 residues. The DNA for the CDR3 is TGTGCCAGCGGGTGGTGGGGCACGAACACTGAAGCTTTCTTT. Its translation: CASGWWGTNTEAFF.

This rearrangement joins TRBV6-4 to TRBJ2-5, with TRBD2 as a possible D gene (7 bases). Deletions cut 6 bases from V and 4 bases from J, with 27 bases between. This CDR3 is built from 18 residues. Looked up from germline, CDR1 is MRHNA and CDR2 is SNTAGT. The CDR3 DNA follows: TGTGCCAGCAGCAGTCGGAAAGGGGGGGAGTGGGGTTCAGAGACCCAGTACTTC. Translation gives CASSSRKGGEWGSETQYF.

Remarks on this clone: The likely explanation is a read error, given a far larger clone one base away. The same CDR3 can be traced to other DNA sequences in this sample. CDR3 nucleotide sequence: TGTGCCAGCAGCCGTCCGGGACAGGGGACTCAGTACTTC. Its protein product is CASSRPGQGTQYF. The rearrangement links TRBV5-6 to TRBJ2-5; 10 positions match TRBD1. Unmatched junction bases numbered 8, after V lost 4 bases and J lost 11 bases. This CDR3 is 13 amino acids long. Germline-derived CDR1 and CDR2 are SGHDT and YYEEEE. The full variable domain, completed using reference TRBV5-6 and TRBJ2-5, is DAGVTQSPTHLIKTRGQQVTLRCSPKSGHDTVSWYQQALGQGPQFIFQYYEEEERQRGNFPDRFSGHQFPNYSSELNVNALLLGDSALYLCASSRPGQGTQYFGPGTRLLVL.

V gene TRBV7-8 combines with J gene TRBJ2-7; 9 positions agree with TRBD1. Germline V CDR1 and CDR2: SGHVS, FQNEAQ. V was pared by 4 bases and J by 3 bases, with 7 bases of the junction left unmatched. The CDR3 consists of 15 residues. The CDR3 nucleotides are TGTGCCAGCAGCTCGCCGGGACAGGGACGCTACGAGCAGTACTTC. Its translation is CASSSPGQGRYEQYF. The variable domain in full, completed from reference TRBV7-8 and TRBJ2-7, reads GAGVSQSPRYKVAKRGQDVALRCDPISGHVSLFWYQQALGQGPEFLTYFQNEAQLDKSGLPSDRFFAERPEGSVSTLKIQRTQQEDSAVYLCASSSPGQGRYEQYFGPGTRLTVT.

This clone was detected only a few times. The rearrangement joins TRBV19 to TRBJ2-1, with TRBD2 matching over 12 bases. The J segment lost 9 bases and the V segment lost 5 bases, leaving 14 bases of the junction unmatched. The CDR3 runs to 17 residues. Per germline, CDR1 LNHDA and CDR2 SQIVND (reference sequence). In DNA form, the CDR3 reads TGTGCCAGTAGTTTGACTAGCGGGGGCCAAAAAGGTTTTGAGCAGTTCTTC. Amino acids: CASSLTSGGQKGFEQFF.

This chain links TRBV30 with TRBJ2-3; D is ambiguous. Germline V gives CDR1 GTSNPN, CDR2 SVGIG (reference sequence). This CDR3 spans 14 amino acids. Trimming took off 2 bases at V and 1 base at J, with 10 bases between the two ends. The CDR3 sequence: CAWSQGVGTDTQYF. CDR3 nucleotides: TGTGCCTGGAGTCAAGGTGTGGGCACAGATACGCAGTATTTT.

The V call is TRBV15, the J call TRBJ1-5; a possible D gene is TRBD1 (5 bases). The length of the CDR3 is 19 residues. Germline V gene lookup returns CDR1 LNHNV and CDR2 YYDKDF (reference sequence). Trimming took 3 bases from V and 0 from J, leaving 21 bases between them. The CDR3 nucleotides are TGTGCCACCAGCAGTAGTATTGTCGACAGTCGGGCTAGCAATCAGCCCCAGCATTTT. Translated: CATSSSIVDSRASNQPQHF.

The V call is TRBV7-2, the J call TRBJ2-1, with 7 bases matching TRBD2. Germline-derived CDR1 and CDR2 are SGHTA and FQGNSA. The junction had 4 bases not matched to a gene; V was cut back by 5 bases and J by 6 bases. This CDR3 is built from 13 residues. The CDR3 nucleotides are TGTGCCAGCAGCCCCGGGACTACCAATGAGCAGTTCTTC. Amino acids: CASSPGTTNEQFF. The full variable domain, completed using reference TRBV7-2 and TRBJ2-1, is GAGVSQSPSNKVTEKGKDVELRCDPISGHTALYWYRQSLGQGLEFLIYFQGNSAPDKSGLPSDRFSAERTGGSVSTLTIQRTQQEDSAVYLCASSPGTTNEQFFGPGTRLTVL.

The DNA for the CDR3 is TGTGCCAGCAGCCTCGGGACAGAACGATCACCCCTCCACTTT. Protein sequence: CASSLGTERSPLHF. J is TRBJ1-6 and V is TRBV7-8, with 7 nucleotides matching TRBD1. The junction had 8 bases not matched to a gene; V was cut back by 5 bases and J by 10 bases. Germline V gene lookup returns CDR1 SGHVS and CDR2 FQNEAQ. The CDR3 has 14 residues.

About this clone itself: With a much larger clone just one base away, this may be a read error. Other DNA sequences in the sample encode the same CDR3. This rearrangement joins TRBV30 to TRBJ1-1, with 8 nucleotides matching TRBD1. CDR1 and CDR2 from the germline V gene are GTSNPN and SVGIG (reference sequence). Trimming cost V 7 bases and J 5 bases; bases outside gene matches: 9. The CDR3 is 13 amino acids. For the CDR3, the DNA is TGTGCCTCCCAATCCACAGGGGGTACTGAAGCTTTCTTT. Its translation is CASQSTGGTEAFF.

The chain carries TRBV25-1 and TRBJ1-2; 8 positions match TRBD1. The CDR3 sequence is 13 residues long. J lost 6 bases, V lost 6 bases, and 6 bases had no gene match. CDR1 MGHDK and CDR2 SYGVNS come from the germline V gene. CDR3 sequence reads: CASRGGTGDGYTF. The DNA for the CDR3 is TGTGCCAGCAGGGGGGGGACAGGTGATGGCTACACCTTC.

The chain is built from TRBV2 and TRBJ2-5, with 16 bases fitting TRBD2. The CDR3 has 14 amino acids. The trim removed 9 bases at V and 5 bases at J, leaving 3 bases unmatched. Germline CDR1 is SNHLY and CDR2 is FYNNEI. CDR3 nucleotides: TGTGCCAGAGGGACTAGCGGGGGGGCTGAGACCCAGTACTTC. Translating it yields CARGTSGGAETQYF.

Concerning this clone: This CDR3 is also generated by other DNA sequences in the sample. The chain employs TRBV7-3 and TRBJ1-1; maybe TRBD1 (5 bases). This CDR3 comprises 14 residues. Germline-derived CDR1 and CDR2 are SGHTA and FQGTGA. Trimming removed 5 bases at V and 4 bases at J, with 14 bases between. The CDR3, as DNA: TGTGCCAGCAGCCCAAGGGGACCCGGCACTGAAGCTTTCTTT. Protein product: CASSPRGPGTEAFF.

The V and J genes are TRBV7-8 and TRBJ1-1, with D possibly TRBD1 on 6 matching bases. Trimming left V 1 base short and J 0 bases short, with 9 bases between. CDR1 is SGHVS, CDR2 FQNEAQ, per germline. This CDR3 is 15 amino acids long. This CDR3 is CASSLGQGLNTEAFF. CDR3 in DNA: TGTGCCAGCAGCTTAGGGCAGGGGTTGAACACTGAAGCTTTCTTT.

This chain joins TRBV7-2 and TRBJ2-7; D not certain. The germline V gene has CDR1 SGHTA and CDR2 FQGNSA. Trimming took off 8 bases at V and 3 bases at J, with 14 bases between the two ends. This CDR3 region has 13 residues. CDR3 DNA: TGTGCCAGCGGTATAGCCGCCCTCTACGAGCAGTACTTC. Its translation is CASGIAALYEQYF. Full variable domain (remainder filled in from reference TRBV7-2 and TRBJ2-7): GAGVSQSPSNKVTEKGKDVELRCDPISGHTALYWYRQSLGQGLEFLIYFQGNSAPDKSGLPSDRFSAERTGGSVSTLTIQRTQQEDSAVYLCASGIAALYEQYFGPGTRLTVT.

This CDR3 reads CASSLDGTGVEQYF. The CDR3 coding sequence is TGCGCCAGCAGCTTGGATGGGACAGGGGTCGAGCAGTACTTC. The chain uses TRBV5-1 and TRBJ2-7; 10 nucleotides line up with TRBD1. J was trimmed by 6 bases and V by 0 bases; bases with no gene match: 3. Germline V lookup: CDR1 SGHRS, CDR2 YFSETQ. There are 14 residues in the CDR3.